The text below deals with one T cell receptor beta chain. This sample is drawn from a study of OX40 agonist ivuxolimab in advanced cancers. Study-wide background: Anti-PD-1, anti-PD-L1 or anti-CTLA-4 therapy given earlier was allowed, and 30% to 45% had some.

CDR1 is SGDLS, CDR2 YYNGEE, per germline. The CDR3 runs 14 residues. V shed 0 bases and J shed 8 bases, with 12 bases lying between them. Libraries were prepared by immunoSEQ multiplex PCR; TCRdb keeps only in-frame clonotypes and omits some of them. The table lists tens of thousands of clones, approximately 90% of them singletons. V is TRBV9 and J is TRBJ2-1; D is possibly TRBD2 (5 bases). The sequence came from an adult with an advanced solid tumor such as melanoma, head and neck, liver or kidney cancer. The sample consisted of CD4+ or CD8+ T cells sorted from blood, taken in a trial of the OX40 agonist ivuxolimab. CDR3 sequence: CASSVGTGFHEQFF. The CDR3 DNA follows: TGTGCCAGCAGCGTAGGTACGGGGTTTCATGAGCAGTTCTTC.